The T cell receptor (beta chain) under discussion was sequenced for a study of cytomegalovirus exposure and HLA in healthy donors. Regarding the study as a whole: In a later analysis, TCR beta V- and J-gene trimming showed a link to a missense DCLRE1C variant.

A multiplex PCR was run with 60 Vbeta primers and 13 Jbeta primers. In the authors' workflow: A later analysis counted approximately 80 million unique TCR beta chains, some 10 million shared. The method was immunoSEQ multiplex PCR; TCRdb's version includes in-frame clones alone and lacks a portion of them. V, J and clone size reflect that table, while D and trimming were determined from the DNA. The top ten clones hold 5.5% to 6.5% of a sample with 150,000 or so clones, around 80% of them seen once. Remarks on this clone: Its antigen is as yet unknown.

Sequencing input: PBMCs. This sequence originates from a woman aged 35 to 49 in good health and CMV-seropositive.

The DNA of the CDR3 is TGTGCCAGCAGGAGACTAGCGGGAACCTACGAGCAGTACTTC. This gives the protein CASRRLAGTYEQYF. J is TRBJ2-7 and V is TRBV27; TRBD2 aligns across 11 bases. The V gene end was trimmed by 6 bases and the J gene end by 2 bases; junction bases not matched to a gene: 3. This CDR3 has 14 amino acids. The germline V gene has CDR1 MNHEY and CDR2 SMNVEV (reference sequence).